The clone carrying this TCR beta chain was counted ten times or more. This specimen belongs to a study of T-cell reconstitution after alpha-beta-depleted transplantation in children. Trimming shortened V by 3 bases and J by 13 bases, and 21 bases separated the two germline ends. CDR1 and CDR2 (germline): SEHNR, FQNEAQ (reference sequence). This CDR3 has 14 residues. Preparation of the TCRbeta library was carried out with unique molecular identifiers. TCRdb called the PCR reads again in MiXCR, with one record for every CDR3 protein. This table has around 410,000 distinct CDR3 sequences, 9.5% to 13% appearing once.

Sample: PBMCs from the stem cell graft donor, taken from the stem cell graft. V usage is TRBV7-9 and J usage is TRBJ1-2; D remains unclear. This sequence originates from a human donor who donated a stem cell graft to a child with acute myeloid leukemia. CDR3 protein: CASSFGDPTSFATF. Written as DNA, the CDR3 is TGTGCCAGCAGCTTCGGAGACCCCACGTCATTCGCCACCTTC.